The 4 T cell receptor beta chains below all came from one sample that was sequenced in a study of blood T cells in healthy people across ages. Through a sample-barcoded 5' primer and a J-beta primer mix, a second PCR was run for 7 to 11 cycles. TCRdb processed the 5' RACE reads anew with MiXCR; each CDR3 protein has one entry. Of approximately 850,000 distinct CDR3 sequences in the sample, 55% to 70% were seen once. Sequencing input: blood. The receptors derive from a young man in good health.

This chain joins TRBV9 and TRBJ2-1; 13 bases line up with TRBD2. This CDR3 spans 14 amino acids. The V segment lost 2 bases and the J segment 8 bases; nucleotides outside the gene matches: 1. Germline V gives CDR1 SGDLS, CDR2 YYNGEE. CDR3: CASSVGTSGDEQFF. The CDR3 coding sequence is TGTGCCAGCAGCGTCGGGACTAGCGGGGATGAGCAGTTCTTC.

This clonotype has just a few counts. The V gene is TRBV6-2 or TRBV6-3, the J gene TRBJ2-5, with a tentative D call TRBD1 (6 bases). The CDR3 totals 14 residues. The germline V gene encodes CDR1 MNHEY and CDR2 SVGEGT. Trimming stripped 5 bases from V and 2 bases from J, with 12 bases between. CDR3 sequence: CASSVSQGQETQYF. CDR3 nucleotide sequence: TGTGCCAGCAGTGTTTCCCAGGGGCAAGAGACCCAGTACTTC.

This rearrangement joins TRBV29-1 to TRBJ2-1; D is undetermined. The germline V gene encodes CDR1 SQVTM and CDR2 ANQGSEA. Trimming took 1 base from V and 7 from J, leaving 11 bases between them. The CDR3 spans 13 residues. The CDR3 DNA sequence: TGCAGCGTTGAAGTGATGAAATGGAATGAGCAGTTCTTC. Translated: CSVEVMKWNEQFF.

This rearrangement joins TRBV3-1 to TRBJ2-5; perhaps TRBD2 as D (5 bases). Trimming removed 5 bases from V and 5 bases from J, with 15 bases in between. CDR3 size: 14 residues. In germline, CDR1 is LGHDT, CDR2 YNNKEL (reference sequence). The DNA of the CDR3 is TGTGCCAGCAGCTATACTAGGGCCATGGAGACCCAGTACTTC. Protein: CASSYTRAMETQYF.